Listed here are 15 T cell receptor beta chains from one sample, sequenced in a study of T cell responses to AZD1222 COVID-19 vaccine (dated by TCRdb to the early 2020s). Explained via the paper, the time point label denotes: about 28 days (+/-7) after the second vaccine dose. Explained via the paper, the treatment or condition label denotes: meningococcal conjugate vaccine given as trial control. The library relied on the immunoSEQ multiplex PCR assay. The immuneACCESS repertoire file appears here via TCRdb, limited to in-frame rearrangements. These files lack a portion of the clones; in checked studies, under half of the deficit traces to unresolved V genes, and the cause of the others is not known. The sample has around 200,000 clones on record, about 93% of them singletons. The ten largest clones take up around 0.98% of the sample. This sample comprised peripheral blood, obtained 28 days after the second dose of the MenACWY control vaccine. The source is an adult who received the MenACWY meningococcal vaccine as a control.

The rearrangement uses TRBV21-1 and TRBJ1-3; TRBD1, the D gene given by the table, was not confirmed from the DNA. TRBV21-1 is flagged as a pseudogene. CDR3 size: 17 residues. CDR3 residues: CASSTPGQPQSGNTIYF. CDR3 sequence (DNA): TGTGCCAGCAGCACCCCGGGACAGCCCCAGTCTGGAAACACCATATATTTT.

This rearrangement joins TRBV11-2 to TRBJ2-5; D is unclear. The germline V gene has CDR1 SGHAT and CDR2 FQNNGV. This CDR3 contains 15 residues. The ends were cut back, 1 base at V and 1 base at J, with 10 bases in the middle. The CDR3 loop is CASSLVALAQETQYF. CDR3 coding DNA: TGTGCCAGCAGCTTAGTGGCCTTAGCCCAAGAGACCCAGTACTTC. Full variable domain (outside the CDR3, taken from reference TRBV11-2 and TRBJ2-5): EAGVAQSPRYKIIEKRQSVAFWCNPISGHATLYWYQQILGQGPKLLIQFQNNGVVDDSQLPKDRFSAERLKGVDSTLKIQPAKLEDSAVYLCASSLVALAQETQYFGPGTRLLVL.

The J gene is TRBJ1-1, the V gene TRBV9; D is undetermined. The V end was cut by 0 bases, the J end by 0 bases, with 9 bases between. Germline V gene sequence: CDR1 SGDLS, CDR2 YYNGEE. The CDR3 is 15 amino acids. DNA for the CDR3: TGTGCCAGCAGCGTAGCTCCAGGATTGAACACTGAAGCTTTCTTT. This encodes CASSVAPGLNTEAFF.

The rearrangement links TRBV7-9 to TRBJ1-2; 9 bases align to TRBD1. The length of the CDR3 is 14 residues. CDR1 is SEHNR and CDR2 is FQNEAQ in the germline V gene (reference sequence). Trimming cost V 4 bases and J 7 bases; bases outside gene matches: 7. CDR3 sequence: CASSSMLDRGGYTF. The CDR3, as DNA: TGTGCCAGCAGCTCCATGCTGGACAGGGGTGGCTACACCTTC.

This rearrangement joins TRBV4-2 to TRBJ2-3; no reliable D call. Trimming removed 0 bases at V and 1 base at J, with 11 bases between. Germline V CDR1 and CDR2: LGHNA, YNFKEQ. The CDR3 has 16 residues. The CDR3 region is CASSQELARRTDTQYF. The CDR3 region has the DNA TGTGCCAGCAGCCAAGAACTGGCCAGACGCACAGATACGCAGTATTTT.

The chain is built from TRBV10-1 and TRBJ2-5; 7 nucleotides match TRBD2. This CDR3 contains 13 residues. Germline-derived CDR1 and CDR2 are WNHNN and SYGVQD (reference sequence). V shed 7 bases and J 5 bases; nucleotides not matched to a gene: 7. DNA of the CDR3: TGCGCCAGCAAGCGGGGCGGTGAGGAGACCCAGTACTTC. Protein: CASKRGGEETQYF.

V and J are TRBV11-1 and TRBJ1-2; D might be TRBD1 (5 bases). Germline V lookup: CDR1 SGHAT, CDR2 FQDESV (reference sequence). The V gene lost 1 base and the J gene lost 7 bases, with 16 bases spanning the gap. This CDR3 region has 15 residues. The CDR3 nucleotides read TGTGCCAGCAGCTTAGAGGTGGCCCCTGGGGCTGGCTACACCTTC. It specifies CASSLEVAPGAGYTF.

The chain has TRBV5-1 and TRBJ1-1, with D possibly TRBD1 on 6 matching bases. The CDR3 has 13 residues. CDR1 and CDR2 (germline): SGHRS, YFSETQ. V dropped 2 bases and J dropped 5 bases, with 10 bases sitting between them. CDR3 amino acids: CASSFQGSTEAFF. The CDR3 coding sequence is TGCGCCAGCAGCTTCCAGGGGAGTACTGAAGCTTTCTTT.

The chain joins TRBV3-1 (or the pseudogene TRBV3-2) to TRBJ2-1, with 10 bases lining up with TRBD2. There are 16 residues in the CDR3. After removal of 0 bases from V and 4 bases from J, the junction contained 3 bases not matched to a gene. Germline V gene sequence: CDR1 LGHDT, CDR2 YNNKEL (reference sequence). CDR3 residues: CASSQELAGRYNEQFF. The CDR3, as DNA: TGTGCCAGCAGCCAAGAACTAGCGGGGCGATACAATGAGCAGTTCTTC.

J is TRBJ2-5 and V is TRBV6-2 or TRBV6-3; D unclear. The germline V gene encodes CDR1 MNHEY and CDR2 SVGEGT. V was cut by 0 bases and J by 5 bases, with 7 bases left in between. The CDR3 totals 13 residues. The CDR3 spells CASSYSQPETQYF. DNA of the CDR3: TGTGCCAGCAGTTACTCACAACCCGAGACCCAGTACTTC.

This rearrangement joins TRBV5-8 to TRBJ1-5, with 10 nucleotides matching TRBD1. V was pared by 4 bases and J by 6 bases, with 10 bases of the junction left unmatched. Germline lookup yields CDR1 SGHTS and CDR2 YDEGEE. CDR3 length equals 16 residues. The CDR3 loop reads CASSPGTGARGQPQHF. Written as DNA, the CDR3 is TGTGCCAGCAGCCCGGGGACAGGGGCTAGGGGTCAGCCCCAGCATTTT.

CDR3 coding DNA: TGTGCCAGCAGCTCTCCGGGACTGGGGGGCTACACCTTC. Protein: CASSSPGLGGYTF. This chain joins TRBV7-9 and TRBJ1-2, with D possibly matching TRBD1 (5 bases). Deletions cut 4 bases from V and 8 bases from J, with 14 bases between. Germline assignment: CDR1 SEHNR and CDR2 FQNEAQ (reference sequence). The CDR3 is made up of 13 amino acids.

CDR3 coding DNA: TGTGCCAGCAGCTTGGATATCCAAGAGACCCAGTACTTC. Translated, it gives CASSLDIQETQYF. The chain carries TRBV5-8 and TRBJ2-5, with D uncertain. Germline V lookup: CDR1 SGHTS, CDR2 YDEGEE. V lost 0 bases and J lost 1, with 4 bases in between. There are 13 residues in the CDR3.

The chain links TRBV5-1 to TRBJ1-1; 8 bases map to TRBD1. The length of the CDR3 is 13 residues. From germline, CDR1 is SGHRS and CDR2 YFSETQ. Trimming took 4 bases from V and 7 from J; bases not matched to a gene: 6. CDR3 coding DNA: TGCGCCAGCAGCAGGGGACAGGCGAGTGAAGCTTTCTTT. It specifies CASSRGQASEAFF.

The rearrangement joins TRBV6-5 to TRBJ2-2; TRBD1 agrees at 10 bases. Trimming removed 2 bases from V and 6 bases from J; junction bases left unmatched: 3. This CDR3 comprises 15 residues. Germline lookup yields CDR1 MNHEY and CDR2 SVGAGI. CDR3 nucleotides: TGTGCCAGCAGTTACCCTGGGACAGGGGCCGGGGAGCTGTTTTTT. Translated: CASSYPGTGAGELFF.